The rows below give T cell receptor beta chains drawn from one sample of a study of OX40 agonist ivuxolimab in advanced cancers. Sequencing used immunoSEQ multiplex PCR; TCRdb keeps in-frame clones, though not all of them. The sample lists around 67,000 clones; about 85% were seen once. The sample in question was CD4+ or CD8+ T cells sorted from blood, obtained in a trial of the OX40 agonist ivuxolimab. These receptor sequences come from an adult with an advanced solid tumor such as melanoma, head and neck, liver or kidney cancer. Each CDR3 is given without its conserved first and last residue. A D gene is named only where the DNA matches it firmly. Size values are once, few and many counts, or a class for expanded clones, and some rows have none.

j_call: TRBJ1-1; d_call: .; clone_size: .; v_call: TRBV27; cdr3_aa: ASSFGGGGTEAF
j_call: TRBJ2-7; d_call: TRBD2; clone_size: .; v_call: TRBV18; cdr3_aa: ASSPTVYGLAGIEQY
j_call: TRBJ1-4; d_call: .; clone_size: .; v_call: TRBV5-1; cdr3_aa: ASSLGRGAGEKLF
j_call: TRBJ2-2; d_call: TRBD1; clone_size: few; v_call: TRBV9; cdr3_aa: ASSLRGLGTGELF
j_call: TRBJ1-4; d_call: TRBD1; clone_size: few; v_call: TRBV27; cdr3_aa: ASSLTGEGDEKLF
j_call: TRBJ1-2; d_call: .; clone_size: once; v_call: TRBV7-2; cdr3_aa: ASSLRPLTLLYGYT
j_call: TRBJ2-7; d_call: TRBD1; clone_size: .; v_call: TRBV7-2; cdr3_aa: ASSFTFSGTGGYEQY
j_call: TRBJ2-7; d_call: .; clone_size: .; v_call: TRBV6-6; cdr3_aa: ASSYRGLNRYEQY
j_call: TRBJ2-2; d_call: TRBD2; clone_size: few; v_call: TRBV9; cdr3_aa: ASSVGLGLAGGPRNTGELF
j_call: TRBJ2-5; d_call: TRBD1; clone_size: once; v_call: TRBV4-1; cdr3_aa: ASSQFPGQGLQETQY